This TCR beta chain was recovered during a study of neurological immune-mediated disorders (dated by TCRdb to between 2019 and 2020). The study in broad terms: Peripheral blood TCR-beta repertoires from HTLV-I-associated myelopathy (HAM/TSP) patients, multiple sclerosis patients and healthy controls were compared by UMI-based sequencing. Longitudinal samples, technical triplicates and paired sorted CD4+ and CD8+ T-cell subsets, alongside PBMC samples, were included among the 106 TCR-beta libraries. Of the approximately 70 subjects in the cohort, around 14 were HAM/TSP patients, about 34 were multiple sclerosis patients, and approximately 20 were healthy controls. What the work shows at the level of the full study, not this receptor alone: No identical CDR3 amino acid sequences were found to be shared among expanded clones across subjects, suggesting that TCR-beta repertoires were private in all groups. TCR clonal expansion was highest in HAM/TSP patients and lowest in MS patients, with MS patients falling below even healthy controls.

For the unsorted PBMC libraries, 2 million PBMCs were stored in RNAlater at -80 degrees C until RNA extraction and were used to generate the libraries. Peripheral blood was subjected to Ficoll-Hypaque density gradient centrifugation to isolate PBMCs, which were then cryopreserved in liquid nitrogen. This clonotype appeared many times. Its antigen is unknown. No qualities accompany the bases; no much larger clone lies one base away. cDNA was synthesized by template-switch 5'RACE using a primer carrying a 10-nucleotide random unique molecular identifier by which each TCR transcript was tagged. Every sequencing run covered 15-18 subjects and yielded more than 160 million TCR-beta sequences. The RNeasy kit was used to extract total RNA. The KAPA Real-time Library Amplification kit was used to amplify TCR-beta VDJ regions with primers for the TCR constant region and the 5'RACE anchor. A first PCR added sample indexes and Illumina adaptors, after which a second PCR increased the library yield. After purification with Ampure beads, the TCR product of roughly 650 bp was size-selected on a 2% E-gel SizeSelection system. Before pooling, libraries had their quality checked on a Bioanalyzer, their concentration measured with Qubit, and their quantity determined with the Kapa Library Quantification kit. Paired-end 2 x 150 bp sequencing of the libraries was performed on an Illumina HiSeq 2500. To increase sequence diversity, roughly 24-32% phiX was spiked into each library pool. The study's processing was this. Quality-filtered reads were processed with the UMI-based MiGEC pipeline, which removed over 80% of raw TCR sequences during error correction. VDJ genes were aligned to IMGT germline references, and clonotypes were defined by unique CDR3 amino acid sequence plus V-J genes. VDJtools evaluated clonal expansion, Shannon diversity and CDR3 relatedness (CalcPairwiseDistances, ClusterSamples); CLCbio workbench built phylogenetic trees. Using coefficient-of-variation modelling across technical triplicates, the study counted a clone as expanded if it had at least 8 unique UMIs. TCRdb applied fastp at Q25 and MiXCR to the public reads, then kept only in-frame beta chains. When rows share a CDR3 protein, they turn into one entry using the most common DNA and genes. What appears here as the V and J calls and clone size reflects TCRdb's work, not the paper's. The sample table records some 38,000 distinct CDR3 sequences; about 14% of these occur just once. The top ten clonotypes cover 25% to 30% of the sample.

Its CDR3 holds 15 amino acids, cysteine through phenylalanine. Only the CDR3 DNA is retained, 45 bases long and in frame from the first base. Looking up the germline V gene (reference sequence) yields CDR1 DFQATT and CDR2 SNEGSKA. Trimming accounts for 2 bases at V and 5 bases at J, while the number of junction bases matched to no gene is 9. The sequence is built from TRBV20-1 and TRBJ1-2, with TRBD1 identical over 9 junction bases. The sample taken for sequencing was PBMCs. The source is a woman in her 50s with HTLV-1-associated myelopathy (HAM/TSP). The CDR3 in this case is CSARSGQGSGYGYTF. The DNA sequence is given as TGCAGTGCTAGAAGTGGACAGGGGTCGGGGTATGGCTACACCTTC.